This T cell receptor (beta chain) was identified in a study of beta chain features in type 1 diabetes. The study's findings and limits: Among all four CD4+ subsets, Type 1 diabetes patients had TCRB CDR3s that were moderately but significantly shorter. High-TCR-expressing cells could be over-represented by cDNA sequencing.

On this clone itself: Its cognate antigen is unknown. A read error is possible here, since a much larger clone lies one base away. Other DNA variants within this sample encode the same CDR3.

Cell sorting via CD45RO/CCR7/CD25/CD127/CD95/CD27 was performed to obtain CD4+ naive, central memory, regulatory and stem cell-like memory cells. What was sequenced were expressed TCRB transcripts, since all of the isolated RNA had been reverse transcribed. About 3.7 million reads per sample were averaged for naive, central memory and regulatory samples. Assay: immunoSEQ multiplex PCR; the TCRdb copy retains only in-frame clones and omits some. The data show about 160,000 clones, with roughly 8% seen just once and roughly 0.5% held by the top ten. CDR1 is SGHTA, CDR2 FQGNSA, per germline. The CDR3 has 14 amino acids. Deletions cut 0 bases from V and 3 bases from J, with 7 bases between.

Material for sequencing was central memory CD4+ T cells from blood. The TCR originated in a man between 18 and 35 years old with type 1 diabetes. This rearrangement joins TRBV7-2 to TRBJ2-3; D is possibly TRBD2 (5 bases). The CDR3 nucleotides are TGTGCCAGCAGCTTAGCGGGAGTGACAGATACGCAGTATTTT. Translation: CASSLAGVTDTQYF. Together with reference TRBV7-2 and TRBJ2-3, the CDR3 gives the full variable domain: GAGVSQSPSNKVTEKGKDVELRCDPISGHTALYWYRQSLGQGLEFLIYFQGNSAPDKSGLPSDRFSAERTGGSVSTLTIQRTQQEDSAVYLCASSLAGVTDTQYFGPGTRLTVL.